The 19 T cell receptor beta chains listed next were all sequenced from one sample in a study of T cells after yellow fever vaccination. TCRdb reprocessed the 5' RACE reads via MiXCR and lists one record per CDR3 protein. The table includes some 670,000 distinct CDR3 sequences, roughly an eighth detected once. The input for sequencing was PBMCs, taken on the day of the yellow fever booster vaccination. The origin of the receptors is a man aged 25-45 years who received the YFV17D yellow fever vaccine.

This clonotype appeared a few times. The chain recombines TRBV24-1 with TRBJ2-5; the D gene is possibly TRBD1 (6 bases). CDR1 and CDR2 from the germline V gene are KGHDR and SFDVKD. This CDR3 comprises 15 residues. Trimming removed 4 bases at V and 2 bases at J, with 13 bases between. The DNA for the CDR3 is TGTGCCACCAGTGACCAATACAGGGATCAAGAGACCCAGTACTTC. Its protein is CATSDQYRDQETQYF.

This rearrangement joins TRBV6-2 or TRBV6-3 to TRBJ2-7; 11 bases line up with TRBD2. This CDR3 is built from 16 residues. CDR1 is MNHEY and CDR2 is SVGEGT in the germline V gene. The ends lost 6 bases at V and 0 bases at J; junction bases unmatched: 7. CDR3 nucleotides: TGTGCCAGCAGAACCGGGACTAGCGGATTCTCCTACGAGCAGTACTTC. It encodes CASRTGTSGFSYEQYF.

This clonotype was detected a few times. V is TRBV15 and J is TRBJ2-1; D is unclear. This CDR3 comprises 12 residues. CDR1 LNHNV and CDR2 YYDKDF come from the germline V gene (reference sequence). Trimming shortened V by 3 bases and J by 9 bases, and 9 bases separated the two germline ends. The CDR3: CATSSDVSEQFF. CDR3 in DNA: TGTGCCACCAGCAGCGACGTAAGTGAGCAGTTCTTC. Together with reference TRBV15 and TRBJ2-1, the CDR3 gives the full variable domain: DAMVIQNPRYQVTQFGKPVTLSCSQTLNHNVMYWYQQKSSQAPKLLFHYYDKDFNNEADTPDNFQSRRPNTSFCFLDIRSPGLGDTAMYLCATSSDVSEQFFGPGTRLTVL.

This clonotype was observed a handful of times. The gene calls are TRBV20-1 and TRBJ2-3, with 10 nucleotides matching TRBD2. V was pared by 0 bases and J by 4 bases, with 4 bases of the junction left unmatched. This CDR3 has 15 amino acids. The V gene's germline CDR1 is DFQATT and CDR2 SNEGSKA (reference sequence). This chain's CDR3 is CSARDSSGSADTQYF. The DNA of the CDR3 is TGCAGTGCTAGAGACTCTAGCGGGAGTGCAGATACGCAGTATTTT.

This chain connects TRBV7-6 to TRBJ1-1; 7 bases match TRBD1. The CDR3 consists of 14 residues. V was pared by 10 bases and J by 3 bases, with 11 bases of the junction left unmatched. CDR1 is SGHVS and CDR2 is FNYEAQ in the germline V gene. CDR3 sequence reads: CATKTGLVDTEAFF. Written as DNA, the CDR3 is TGTGCCACCAAGACAGGGTTGGTGGACACTGAAGCTTTCTTT.

The V gene is TRBV2, the J gene TRBJ2-7, with D unclear. The germline CDR1 and CDR2 sequences are SNHLY and FYNNEI. V was trimmed by 7 bases and J by 1 base, leaving 8 bases between them. The CDR3 is made up of 12 amino acids. In DNA, the CDR3 is TGTGCCAGCAACGATCAGTCCTACGAGCAGTACTTC. This sequence encodes CASNDQSYEQYF.

This clonotype occurred a few times. V and J are TRBV29-1 and TRBJ2-3; D may be TRBD1 or TRBD2 (5 bases each). This CDR3 comprises 16 residues. Trimming shortened V by 3 bases and J by 3 bases, and 19 bases separated the two germline ends. CDR1 and CDR2 from the germline V gene are SQVTM and ANQGSEA. The CDR3 here is CSVDRPGPPGTDTQYF. CDR3 DNA: TGCAGCGTTGACAGACCAGGGCCCCCGGGGACAGATACGCAGTATTTT.

This clonotype was seen at least ten times. V is TRBV20-1 and J is TRBJ2-7, with TRBD2 matching 8 bases. Losses at the gene ends were 5 bases for V and 5 bases for J; bases not matched to a gene: 11. This CDR3 comprises 14 residues. Germline V lookup: CDR1 DFQATT, CDR2 SNEGSKA (reference sequence). The CDR3 sequence is CSAPLSGSKDEQYF. In DNA form, the CDR3 reads TGCAGTGCTCCCCTAAGCGGGAGCAAGGACGAGCAGTACTTC.

The chain has TRBV18 and TRBJ2-5; D gene unclear. The germline V gene has CDR1 KGHSH and CDR2 LQKENI. V was shortened by 2 bases and J by 5 bases, with 18 bases between the two germline ends. There are 16 residues in the CDR3. The DNA for the CDR3 is TGTGCCAGCTCACCATTTAGCCCCAGGATGACGGAGACCCAGTACTTC. It yields the protein CASSPFSPRMTETQYF. Using reference TRBV18 and TRBJ2-5 for the parts outside the CDR3, the full variable domain is NAGVMQNPRHLVRRRGQEARLRCSPMKGHSHVYWYRQLPEEGLKFMVYLQKENIIDESGMPKERFSAEFPKEGPSILRIQQVVRGDSAAYFCASSPFSPRMTETQYFGPGTRLLVL.

Only a few counts were recorded for this clonotype. The chain uses TRBV20-1 and TRBJ2-7; 9 bases are shared with TRBD1. V gave up 2 bases and J gave up 6 bases; unmatched junction bases: 14. The CDR3 has 16 amino acids. Per the germline V gene, CDR1 is DFQATT and CDR2 is SNEGSKA (reference sequence). As DNA, the CDR3 is TGCAGTGCTAGACTTGGGCCGGGACAGGGTTCCGGCGAGCAGTACTTC. Residues: CSARLGPGQGSGEQYF.

The rearrangement links TRBV9 to TRBJ2-1, with TRBD2 as a possible D gene (5 bases). This CDR3 is 14 amino acids long. V lost 1 base and J 4 bases, leaving 9 bases between the germline ends. Germline CDR1 SGDLS, CDR2 YYNGEE. Here the CDR3 DNA reads TGTGCCAGCAGCGTACAGGACTTATACAATGAGCAGTTCTTC. This sequence encodes CASSVQDLYNEQFF. Drawing the rest from reference TRBV9 and TRBJ2-1, the complete variable domain is DSGVTQTPKHLITATGQRVTLRCSPRSGDLSVYWYQQSLDQGLQFLIQYYNGEERAKGNILERFSAQQFPDLHSELNLSSLELGDSALYFCASSVQDLYNEQFFGPGTRLTVL.

The V gene is TRBV10-3, the J gene TRBJ2-1; TRBD2 aligns across 12 bases. Germline values: CDR1 ENHRY, CDR2 SYGVKD. With V trimmed by 11 bases and J by 0 bases, 11 bases remained unmatched. This CDR3 contains 17 residues. DNA for the CDR3: TGTGCCGGGGGAGGGACTAGCGGGTTCCGCTCCTACAATGAGCAGTTCTTC. Its protein product is CAGGGTSGFRSYNEQFF.

The chain combines TRBV3-1 with TRBJ1-1; TRBD1 agrees at 7 bases. The CDR3 extends over 13 amino acids. The V gene's germline CDR1 is LGHDT and CDR2 YNNKEL (reference sequence). V shed 5 bases, J shed 6 bases, and the junction held 6 bases outside the gene matches. This chain's CDR3 is CASSETGYPEAFF. CDR3 coding DNA: TGTGCCAGCAGCGAGACAGGGTACCCTGAAGCTTTCTTT.

This clonotype has only a few counts. The chain employs TRBV20-1 and TRBJ2-5; no reliable D call. Trimming shortened V by 5 bases and J by 1 base, and 11 bases separated the two germline ends. The CDR3 totals 13 residues. In germline, CDR1 is DFQATT, CDR2 SNEGSKA (reference sequence). The CDR3 protein is CSARTTPQETQYF. For the CDR3, the DNA is TGCAGTGCTCGAACCACTCCCCAAGAGACCCAGTACTTC.

The table lists this clonotype with a few counts. The chain uses TRBV5-1 and TRBJ2-5; D could derive from TRBD1 or TRBD2 (5 bases each). Looked up from germline, CDR1 is SGHRS and CDR2 is YFSETQ. The ends were cut back, 6 bases at V and 0 bases at J, with 12 bases in the middle. The CDR3 is 14 amino acids. The CDR3 protein is CASNPGPYQETQYF. The CDR3 DNA is TGCGCCAGCAACCCGGGACCTTACCAAGAGACCCAGTACTTC. Combining the CDR3 with reference TRBV5-1 and TRBJ2-5 gives the whole variable domain KAGVTQTPRYLIKTRGQQVTLSCSPISGHRSVSWYQQTPGQGLQFLFEYFSETQRNKGNFPGRFSGRQFSNSRSEMNVSTLELGDSALYLCASNPGPYQETQYFGPGTRLLVL.

The genes are TRBV29-1 and TRBJ2-5; TRBD1 aligns across 7 bases. This CDR3 region has 13 residues. V trimming: 2 bases; J trimming: 5 bases; junction bases outside the gene matches: 5. CDR1 and CDR2 (germline): SQVTM, ANQGSEA. The CDR3 spells CSVERTRGETQYF. The CDR3, as DNA: TGCAGCGTTGAACGAACCAGGGGGGAGACCCAGTACTTC. The full variable domain, rest sourced from reference TRBV29-1 and TRBJ2-5, is SAVISQKPSRDICQRGTSLTIQCQVDSQVTMMFWYRQQPGQSLTLIATANQGSEATYESGFVIDKFPISRPNLTFSTLTVSNMSPEDSSIYLCSVERTRGETQYFGPGTRLLVL.

This chain joins TRBV12-3 or TRBV12-4 and TRBJ1-1; weak D call: TRBD1 (5 bases). Trimming left V 1 base short and J 2 bases short, with 8 bases between. This CDR3 has 14 amino acids. CDR3 in amino acids: CASSLVQVNTEAFF. In nucleotides, the CDR3 is TGTGCCAGCAGTTTAGTACAGGTTAACACTGAAGCTTTCTTT.

There are many counts of this clonotype. The V and J genes are TRBV29-1 and TRBJ2-7, with 11 bases matching TRBD2. Germline CDR1 SQVTM, CDR2 ANQGSEA. This CDR3 is 13 amino acids long. V shed 4 bases, J shed 4 bases, and the junction held 3 bases outside the gene matches. Written as DNA, the CDR3 is TGCAGCGTTGTGCGACTAGCGGGATACGAGCAGTACTTC. Its translation: CSVVRLAGYEQYF.

This clonotype was detected only a few times. The chain joins TRBV2 to TRBJ2-7; TRBD1 matches at 9 bases. From germline, CDR1 is SNHLY and CDR2 FYNNEI. The CDR3 spans 15 residues. With V trimmed by 7 bases and J by 0 bases, 7 bases remained unmatched. The CDR3 DNA follows: TGTGCCAGCAATGCCGGGACAGGGAGCTCCTACGAGCAGTACTTC. As protein: CASNAGTGSSYEQYF.